Given below is one TCR beta chain in context. The target antigen is unknown. The data originate from a study of shared clonotypes between healthy human individuals. The wider study: Donors, aged 18 to 49, were a couple of women and three men.

Study-wide results and limits: Naive subsets typically showed greater estimated richness than memory subsets.

Sorted-subset replicate PCR reactions were performed with about 200 ng DNA, corresponding to tens of thousands of T cell genomes. Measured with immunoSEQ multiplex PCR; TCRdb has only the in-frame clones, and not every one. The profile covers some 2.3 million clones, with 93% appearing a single time and approximately 0.4% taken by the ten largest. The CDR3 has 18 amino acids. Trimming cost V 1 base and J 0 bases, with 19 bases left between them. From germline, CDR1 is SGHVS and CDR2 FNYEAQ. The rearrangement joins TRBV7-6 to TRBJ2-7; the D gene could be TRBD1 or TRBD2 (6 bases each). Material for sequencing was naive CD4+ T cells from PBMCs. As to subset: CD45RA+ positively selected. This clonotype originated in a young man in good health. Some clones in this sample may be carry-over from other donors' samples. CDR3: CASSLGPGTGAISYEQYF. CDR3 in DNA: TGTGCCAGCAGCTTAGGCCCAGGAACGGGGGCTATCTCCTACGAGCAGTACTTC.